This TCR beta chain derives from a study of early T cells in non-severe SARS-CoV-2 infection. Study overall: Investigators sequenced bulk RNA drawn from unsorted whole blood, and chains remained unpaired. Study-wide results and limits: Using VDJdb, the matching emphasized anti-spike CD8 responses while missing private and CD4 specificities.

This clonotype was observed at least ten times. The antigen is not known. The V gene's germline CDR1 is MNHEY and CDR2 SVGEGT. The ends were cut back, 5 bases at V and 5 bases at J, with 15 bases in the middle. This CDR3 spans 15 amino acids. Separate cDNA molecules each had unique molecular identifiers attached to them. TCRdb passed the 5' RACE reads through MiXCR, listing each CDR3 protein once. Among about 25,000 distinct CDR3 sequences listed, around 4% were seen once. The sequence was collected from an adult who was a healthcare worker with PCR-confirmed SARS-CoV-2 infection or an uninfected control (not recorded which). Sequenced input: whole blood. The chain has TRBV6-2 or TRBV6-3 and TRBJ2-2; maybe TRBD2 (5 bases). The CDR3 DNA sequence: TGTGCCAGCAGTGTTAGGACTCCCCGGACCGGGGAGCTGTTTTTT. It specifies CASSVRTPRTGELFF.